Listed below are T cell receptor beta chains from one sample, sequenced in a study of T cells in Graves' hyperthyroidism and ophthalmopathy. TCRdb re-derived calls from the multiplex PCR reads in MiXCR, one entry per CDR3 protein. The table lists fewer than 500,000 distinct CDR3 sequences, approximately 15% of them singletons. Sequencing was carried out using blood. These receptors were obtained from a woman under 40 with Graves' ophthalmopathy. The CDR3 runs from the conserved cysteine through the conserved F or W. A D gene is named only where the DNA matches it firmly. Size is omitted from some rows. Given values are once, few, many or a class for expanded clones.

TRBV9	-	-	TRBJ2-1	TGTGCCAGCAGCGTAGAAAGCGAGAGTTACAATGAGCAGTTCTTC	CASSVESESYNEQFF
TRBV9	-	many	TRBJ2-7	TGTGCCAGCAGCGTAGGGGCAGGGACGTCCTACGAGCAGTACTTC	CASSVGAGTSYEQYF
TRBV20-1	TRBD1	many	TRBJ1-6	TGCAGTGCTAGCGTGACAGGGGGATCACCCCTCCACTTT	CSASVTGGSPLHF
TRBV7-8	-	many	TRBJ2-1	TGTGCCAGCAGCCTCAGCGGCCGGTTTTTTGATGAGCAGTTCTTC	CASSLSGRFFDEQFF
TRBV10-3	-	few	TRBJ1-3	TGTGCCATCAGTGAGTCGACAGGCGTTGCTGTATATTTT	CAISESTGVAVYF
TRBV28	TRBD1	many	TRBJ1-2	TGTGCCAGCAGTCTCTCCGGGACAGGGGATAACTATGGCTACACCTTC	CASSLSGTGDNYGYTF
TRBV2	-	-	TRBJ1-1	TGTGCCAGCAGTGAAGTGGTCCCGGCACCCTTT	CASSEVVPAPF
TRBV20-1	TRBD1	many	TRBJ2-7	TGCAGTGCTATAGTGGACAGGGGGTACGAGCAGTACTTC	CSAIVDRGYEQYF
TRBV7-2	-	-	TRBJ2-5	TGTGTCAGCAGCTTAGATGGGGGGGCCCCGAAGACCCGGTACTTC	CVSSLDGGAPKTRYF
TRBV9	TRBD1	few	TRBJ1-2	TGTGCCAGCAGCTCCCCCAGGGGGGTCTTCTATGGCTACACCTTC	CASSSPRGVFYGYTF
TRBV2	-	many	TRBJ2-2	TGTGCCAGCATCGGATTAAGGGGCGCGGCCGGGGAGCTGTTTTTT	CASIGLRGAAGELFF
TRBV7-8	-	many	TRBJ2-7	TGTGCCAGCAGCCCCTCCCGGAACAGACAAACCTACGAGCAGTACTTC	CASSPSRNRQTYEQYF
TRBV18	-	many	TRBJ1-3	TGTGCCAGCTCACCGGGGGCAGGAAACACCATATATTTT	CASSPGAGNTIYF
TRBV29-1	-	many	TRBJ1-1	TGCAGCGTTGTTGATACTGAAGCTTTCTTT	CSVVDTEAFF
TRBV6-1	-	-	TRBJ1-1	TGTGCCAGCAAGCGTGAAGGGGGGCCAGCTTTCTTT	CASKREGGPAFF
TRBV5-1	-	many	TRBJ2-2	TGCGCCAGCAGCCATGGAGGACAATCGAACACCGGGGAGCTGTTTTTT	CASSHGGQSNTGELFF
TRBV2	TRBD1	many	TRBJ1-2	TGTGCCAGCAGTGAAGAGGGTGGCAGGGGGTATTATGGCTACACCTTC	CASSEEGGRGYYGYTF
TRBV7-9	TRBD1	-	TRBJ1-2	TGTGCCATGGGGACAGATAATTCTAACTATGGCTACACCTTC	CAMGTDNSNYGYTF
TRBV7-3	TRBD1	few	TRBJ2-1	TGTGCCAGCAGCGAATCGACAGGGCCCAATGAGCAGTTCTTC	CASSESTGPNEQFF
TRBV18	-	many	TRBJ1-6	TGTGCCACCAATAGGTACTATAATTCACCCCTCCACTTT	CATNRYYNSPLHF
TRBV10-3	-	many	TRBJ1-5	TGTGCCATCAGTCAGTCTATATGGGATCAGCCCCAGCATTTT	CAISQSIWDQPQHF
TRBV11-2	-	many	TRBJ2-7	TGTGCCAGCAGCCGATATATTGGGGGCCAATACGAGCAGTACTTC	CASSRYIGGQYEQYF
TRBV14	-	few	TRBJ2-7	TGTGCCAGCAGCCTCCTCGGGGTTACCTACGAGCAGTACTTC	CASSLLGVTYEQYF
TRBV28	-	many	TRBJ2-2	TGTGCCAGCAGTTTCTCCATAAACACCGGGGAGCTGTTTTTT	CASSFSINTGELFF
TRBV24-1	-	many	TRBJ2-2	TGTGCCACCAGTGATTTCGGGGGTAACACCGGGGAGCTGTTTTTT	CATSDFGGNTGELFF
TRBV30	TRBD1	-	TRBJ2-2	TGTGCCTGGAGGGATTGGACAGGGGCTAACACCGGGGAGCTGTTTTTT	CAWRDWTGANTGELFF
TRBV5-8	TRBD1	few	TRBJ2-5	TGTGCCAGCAGTGGGACAGACCCTCAAGAGACCCAGTACTTC	CASSGTDPQETQYF
TRBV5-1	-	many	TRBJ1-1	TGCGCCAGCAGCCCCGGAGGGGGTGAGGACACTGAAGCTTTCTTT	CASSPGGGEDTEAFF